This TCR beta chain was sequenced during a study of cytomegalovirus exposure and HLA in healthy donors. Study-level background: A data release that came early held 80 million to 95 million unique TCRs from HLA-typed donors.

This CDR3 has 13 amino acids. In germline, CDR1 is SGHVS, CDR2 FQNEAQ. Losses at the gene ends were 1 base for V and 5 bases for J; bases not matched to a gene: 1. The PCR made use of 60 Vbeta and 13 Jbeta primers. Produced via immunoSEQ multiplex PCR; TCRdb's table is partial and in-frame only. This table holds about 160,000 clones, 75% to 85% found once. The chain employs TRBV7-8 and TRBJ1-1; TRBD1 agrees at 7 bases. Material for sequencing was PBMCs. The receptor comes from a woman aged 50 to 60 in good health and CMV-seronegative. The DNA of the CDR3 is TGTGCCAGCAGCTTAGGGACAGGAACTGAAGCTTTCTTT. Its translation is CASSLGTGTEAFF.